What follows describes a single T cell receptor (beta chain). TCRdb's table, derived via immunoSEQ multiplex PCR, lists solely in-frame clones and lacks some. The repertoire holds 250,000 to 300,000 clones, with around 86% as singletons. The data were obtained in a study of blood T cell repertoires in COVID-19. Germline V gene sequence: CDR1 DFQATT, CDR2 SNEGSKA (reference sequence). V lost 3 bases and J lost 7, with 12 bases in between. The CDR3 sequence is 13 residues long. The source is a woman in her forties who had recovered from COVID-19. Source material: peripheral blood. V and J are TRBV20-1 and TRBJ2-2, with D unresolved. CDR3 bases: TGCAGTGCTAGTAACGCCCTAAACGGGGAGCTGTTTTTT. This encodes CSASNALNGELFF.